This is a list of T cell receptor beta chains from one sample in a study of molecular identifiers for immune sequencing clone quantification. TCRdb reprocessed the PCR reads via MiXCR and lists one record per CDR3 protein. The table shows some 40,000 distinct CDR3 sequences, with 24% occurring only once. The sample taken for sequencing was naive CD8+ T cells from blood, with Jurkat cell RNA spiked in. The receptors were sampled from a human donor in good health. Some libraries in this study had Jurkat cell RNA spiked in. Each CDR3 is given with its conserved first and last residue. A D gene is named only where the DNA matches it firmly. Not all rows give a size; the values are once, few, many and, for expanded clones, a class.

J gene: TRBJ2-7; D gene: -; V gene: TRBV7-2; clone size: many; CDR3 DNA: TGTGCCAGCAGCTCGAGCCTCGGATCCTACGAGCAGTACTTC; CDR3 protein: CASSSSLGSYEQYF
J gene: TRBJ2-3; D gene: -; V gene: TRBV19; clone size: few; CDR3 DNA: TGTGCCAGTACCTCATTCGAAGGGAGCACAGATACGCAGTATTTT; CDR3 protein: CASTSFEGSTDTQYF
J gene: TRBJ1-1; D gene: -; V gene: TRBV5-3; clone size: once; CDR3 DNA: TGTGCCAGCGGCTATAGGGCGAACACTGAAGCTTTCTTT; CDR3 protein: CASGYRANTEAFF
J gene: TRBJ2-2; D gene: TRBD1; V gene: TRBV24-1; clone size: many; CDR3 DNA: TGTGCCACCAGTGCCCCTGCCGGGACAGATACCGGGGAGCTGTTTTTT; CDR3 protein: CATSAPAGTDTGELFF
J gene: TRBJ1-1; D gene: -; V gene: TRBV27; clone size: many; CDR3 DNA: TGTGCCAGCAGTTTATCGGGCACTGAAGCTTTCTTT; CDR3 protein: CASSLSGTEAFF
J gene: TRBJ2-2; D gene: -; V gene: TRBV7-9; clone size: many; CDR3 DNA: TGTGCCAGCAGCTTAGAAGTCATGAACACCGGGGAGCTGTTTTTT; CDR3 protein: CASSLEVMNTGELFF
J gene: TRBJ2-7; D gene: TRBD2; V gene: TRBV4-2; clone size: many; CDR3 DNA: TGTGCCAGCAGCCAAGATAAAACCGGACTAGCGGGTTACGAGCAGTACTTC; CDR3 protein: CASSQDKTGLAGYEQYF
J gene: TRBJ2-3; D gene: TRBD2; V gene: TRBV19; clone size: many; CDR3 DNA: TGTGCCAGTAGTTTTGGACTAGCAGCAGATACGCAGTATTTT; CDR3 protein: CASSFGLAADTQYF
J gene: TRBJ2-7; D gene: TRBD1; V gene: TRBV28; clone size: many; CDR3 DNA: TGTGCCAGCAGAGACACGCCGGGACAGGGGTTGTACGAGCAGTACTTC; CDR3 protein: CASRDTPGQGLYEQYF
J gene: TRBJ2-1; D gene: -; V gene: TRBV19; clone size: once; CDR3 DNA: TGTGCCAGTAGTATAGGTGGCGGAGTCTACAATGAGCAGTTCTTC; CDR3 protein: CASSIGGGVYNEQFF
J gene: TRBJ1-4; D gene: -; V gene: TRBV4-1; clone size: few; CDR3 DNA: TGCGCCAGCAGCCCCCTTTGGAATGGTGATGAAAAACTGTTTTTT; CDR3 protein: CASSPLWNGDEKLFF
J gene: TRBJ2-7; D gene: -; V gene: TRBV19; clone size: many; CDR3 DNA: TGTGCCAGTAGGGTACAGGGAAGCTCCTACGAGCAGTACTTC; CDR3 protein: CASRVQGSSYEQYF
J gene: TRBJ2-3; D gene: -; V gene: TRBV28; clone size: many; CDR3 DNA: TGTGCCAGCAGCTTCGGGGCGGGGAGCACAGATACGCAGTATTTT; CDR3 protein: CASSFGAGSTDTQYF
J gene: TRBJ2-2; D gene: TRBD2; V gene: TRBV30; clone size: many; CDR3 DNA: TGTGCCTGGAACGCAGCACCGGGACTAGCGAGGTCCGGGGAGCTGTTTTTT; CDR3 protein: CAWNAAPGLARSGELFF
J gene: TRBJ2-3; D gene: TRBD1; V gene: TRBV12-3/TRBV12-4; clone size: many; CDR3 DNA: TGTGCCATCGACAGGGGTTACACAGATACGCAGTATTTT; CDR3 protein: CAIDRGYTDTQYF
J gene: TRBJ2-7; D gene: -; V gene: TRBV29-1; clone size: -; CDR3 DNA: TGCAGCGTTGTTGTGGGATCCGAGCAGCACTTC; CDR3 protein: CSVVVGSEQHF
J gene: TRBJ2-5; D gene: -; V gene: TRBV5-4; clone size: many; CDR3 DNA: TGTGCCAGCAGCTTGGAGCTAGAGGGGGAGACCCAGTACTTC; CDR3 protein: CASSLELEGETQYF
J gene: TRBJ1-4; D gene: -; V gene: TRBV7-9; clone size: many; CDR3 DNA: TGTGCCAGCAGGTTCGGGGGAGGAAATGAAAAACTGTTTTTT; CDR3 protein: CASRFGGGNEKLFF
J gene: TRBJ2-3; D gene: -; V gene: TRBV6-4; clone size: medium-sized; CDR3 DNA: TGTGCCAGCAGTCGAACACCGTCTCCACTAGATACGCAGTATTTT; CDR3 protein: CASSRTPSPLDTQYF